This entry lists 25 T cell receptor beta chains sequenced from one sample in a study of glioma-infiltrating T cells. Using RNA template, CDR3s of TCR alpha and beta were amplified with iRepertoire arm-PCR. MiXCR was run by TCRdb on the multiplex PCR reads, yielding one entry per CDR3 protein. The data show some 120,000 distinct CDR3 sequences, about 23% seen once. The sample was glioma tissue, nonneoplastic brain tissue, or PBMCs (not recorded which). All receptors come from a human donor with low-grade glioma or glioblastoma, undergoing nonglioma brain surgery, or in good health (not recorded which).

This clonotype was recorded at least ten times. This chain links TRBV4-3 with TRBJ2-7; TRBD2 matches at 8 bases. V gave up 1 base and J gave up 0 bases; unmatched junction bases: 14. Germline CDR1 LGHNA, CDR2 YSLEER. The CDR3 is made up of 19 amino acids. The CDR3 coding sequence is TGCGCCAGCAGCCAAGGGATCCTCTGGCGGGAGGAAACCTCCTACGAGCAGTACTTC. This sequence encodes CASSQGILWREETSYEQYF.

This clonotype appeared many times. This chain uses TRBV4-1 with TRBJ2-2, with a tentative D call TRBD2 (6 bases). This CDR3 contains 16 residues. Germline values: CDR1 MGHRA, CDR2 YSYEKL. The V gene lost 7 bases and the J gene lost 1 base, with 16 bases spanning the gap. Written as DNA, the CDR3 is TGCGCCAGCACCTCGAGGAGGGGCCGGAACACCGGGGAGCTGTTTTTT. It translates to CASTSRRGRNTGELFF.

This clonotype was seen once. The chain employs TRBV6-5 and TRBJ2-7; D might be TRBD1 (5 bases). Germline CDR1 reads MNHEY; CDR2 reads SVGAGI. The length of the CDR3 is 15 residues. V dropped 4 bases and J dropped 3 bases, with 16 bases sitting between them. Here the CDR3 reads CASSLSGRVNYEQYF. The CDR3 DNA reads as TGTGCCAGCAGTTTATCCGGCAGGGTTAACTACGAGCAGTACTTC.

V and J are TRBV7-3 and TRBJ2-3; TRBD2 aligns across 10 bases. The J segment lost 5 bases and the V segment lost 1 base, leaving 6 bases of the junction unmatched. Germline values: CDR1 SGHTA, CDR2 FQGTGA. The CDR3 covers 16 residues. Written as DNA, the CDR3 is TGTGCCAGCAGCTTAAAACCTAGCGGGAGAGAAGATACGCAGTATTTT. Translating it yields CASSLKPSGREDTQYF.

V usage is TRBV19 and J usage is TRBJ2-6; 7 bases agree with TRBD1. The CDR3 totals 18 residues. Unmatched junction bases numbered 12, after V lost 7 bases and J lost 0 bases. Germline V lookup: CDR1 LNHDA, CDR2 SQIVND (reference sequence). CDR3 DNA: TGTGCCAGTACCACCCGGGACAGTTCAAACTCTGGGGCCAACGTCCTGACTTTC. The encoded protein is CASTTRDSSNSGANVLTF.

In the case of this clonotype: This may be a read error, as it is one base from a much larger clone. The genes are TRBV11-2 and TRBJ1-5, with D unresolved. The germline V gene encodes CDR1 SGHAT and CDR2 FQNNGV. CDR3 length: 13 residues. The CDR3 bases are TGTGCCGGCAGCTTAGCAGCAGGACAGCCCCAGCATTTT. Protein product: CAGSLAAGQPQHF.

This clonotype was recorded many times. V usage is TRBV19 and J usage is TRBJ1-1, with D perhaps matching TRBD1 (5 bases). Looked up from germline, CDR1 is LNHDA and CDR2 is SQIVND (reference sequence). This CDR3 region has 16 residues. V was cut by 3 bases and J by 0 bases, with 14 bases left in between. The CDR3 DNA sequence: TGTGCCAGTAGTATTAGCTCCGGGACGATGAACACTGAAGCTTTCTTT. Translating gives CASSISSGTMNTEAFF.

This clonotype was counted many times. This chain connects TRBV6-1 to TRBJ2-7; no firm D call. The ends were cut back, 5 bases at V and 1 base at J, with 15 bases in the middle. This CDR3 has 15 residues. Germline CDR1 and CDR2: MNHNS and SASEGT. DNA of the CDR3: TGTGCCAGCAGTCCCCCCGGCAAGCCTTCCTACGAGCAGTACTTC. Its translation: CASSPPGKPSYEQYF.

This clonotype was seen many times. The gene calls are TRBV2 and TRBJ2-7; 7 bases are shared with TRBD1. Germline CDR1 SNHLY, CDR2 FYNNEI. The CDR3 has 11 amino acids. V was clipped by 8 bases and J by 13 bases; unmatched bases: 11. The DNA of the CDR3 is TGTGCCAGCCGGACAGGCGCATTAAACTACTTC. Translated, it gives CASRTGALNYF.

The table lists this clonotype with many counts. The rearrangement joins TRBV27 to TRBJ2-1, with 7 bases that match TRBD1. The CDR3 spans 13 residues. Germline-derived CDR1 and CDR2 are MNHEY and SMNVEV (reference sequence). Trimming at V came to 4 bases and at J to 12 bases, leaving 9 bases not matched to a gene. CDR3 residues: CASSSTGLGGQFF. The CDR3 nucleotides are TGTGCCAGCAGTTCGACAGGGCTTGGTGGGCAGTTCTTC.

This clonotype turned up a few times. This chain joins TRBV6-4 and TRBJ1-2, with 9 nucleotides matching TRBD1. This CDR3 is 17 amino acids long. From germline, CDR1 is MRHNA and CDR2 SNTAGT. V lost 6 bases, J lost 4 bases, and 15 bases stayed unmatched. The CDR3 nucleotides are TGTGCCAGCAGAACCACAGGGGGCGCCACTTCGGCCTATGGCTACACCTTC. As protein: CASRTTGGATSAYGYTF.

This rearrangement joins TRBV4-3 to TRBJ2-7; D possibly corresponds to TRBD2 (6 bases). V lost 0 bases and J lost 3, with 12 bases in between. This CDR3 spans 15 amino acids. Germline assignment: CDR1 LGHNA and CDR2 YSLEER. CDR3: CASSQEAGTYYEQYF. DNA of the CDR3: TGCGCCAGCAGCCAAGAGGCAGGGACTTACTACGAGCAGTACTTC.

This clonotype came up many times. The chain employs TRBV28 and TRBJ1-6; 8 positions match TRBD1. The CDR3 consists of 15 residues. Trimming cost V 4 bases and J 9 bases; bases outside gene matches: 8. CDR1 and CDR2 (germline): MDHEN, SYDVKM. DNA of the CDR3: TGTGCCAGCAGTTCCCCGGACAGGGAAGGTTCACCCCTCCACTTT. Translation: CASSSPDREGSPLHF. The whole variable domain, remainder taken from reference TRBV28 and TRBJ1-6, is DVKVTQSSRYLVKRTGEKVFLECVQDMDHENMFWYRQDPGLGLRLIYFSYDVKMKEKGDIPEGYSVSREKKERFSLILESASTNQTSMYLCASSSPDREGSPLHFGNGTRLTVT.

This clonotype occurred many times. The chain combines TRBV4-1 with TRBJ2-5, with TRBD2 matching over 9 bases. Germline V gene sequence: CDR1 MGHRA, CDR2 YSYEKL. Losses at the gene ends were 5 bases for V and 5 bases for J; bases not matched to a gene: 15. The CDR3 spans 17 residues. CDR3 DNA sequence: TGCGCCAGCAGCTATCAACAGGGGCCTAGCGGGATCGAGACCCAGTACTTC. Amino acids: CASSYQQGPSGIETQYF.

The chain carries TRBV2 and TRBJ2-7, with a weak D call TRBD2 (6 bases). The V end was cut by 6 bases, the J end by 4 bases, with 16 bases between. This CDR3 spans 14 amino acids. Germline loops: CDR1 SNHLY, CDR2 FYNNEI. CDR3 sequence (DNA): TGTGCCAGCAGATCGACTAGTTCGTGGTACGAGCAGTACTTC. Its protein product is CASRSTSSWYEQYF.

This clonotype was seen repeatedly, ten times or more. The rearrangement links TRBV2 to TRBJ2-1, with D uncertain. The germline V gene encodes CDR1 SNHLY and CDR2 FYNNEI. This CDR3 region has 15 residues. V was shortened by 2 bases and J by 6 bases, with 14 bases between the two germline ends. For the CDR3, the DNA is TGTGCCAGCAGTGAAACAGCACCATATTTCAATGAGCAGTTCTTC. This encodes CASSETAPYFNEQFF.

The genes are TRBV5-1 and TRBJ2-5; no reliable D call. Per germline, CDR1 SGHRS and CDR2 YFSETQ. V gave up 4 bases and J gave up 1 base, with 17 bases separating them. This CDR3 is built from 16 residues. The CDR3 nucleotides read TGCGCCAGCAGCAGAGGACCCCATACCATCCAAGAGACCCAGTACTTC. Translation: CASSRGPHTIQETQYF.

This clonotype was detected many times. The CDR3 coding sequence is TGTGCCAGCAGCCGCGGACAGGGTACGGTTGAGCAGTTCTTC. This codes for CASSRGQGTVEQFF. The V and J genes are TRBV14 and TRBJ2-1, with 8 bases that match TRBD1. V trimming: 4 bases; J trimming: 9 bases; junction bases outside the gene matches: 8. The germline V gene encodes CDR1 SGHDN and CDR2 FVKESK. The CDR3 spans 14 residues.

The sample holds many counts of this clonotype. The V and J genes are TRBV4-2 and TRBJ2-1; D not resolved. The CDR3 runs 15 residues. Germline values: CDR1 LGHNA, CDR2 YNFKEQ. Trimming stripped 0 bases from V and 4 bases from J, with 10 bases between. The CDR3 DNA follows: TGTGCCAGCAGCCAAGATCTAGTATCGTACAATGAGCAGTTCTTC. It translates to CASSQDLVSYNEQFF.

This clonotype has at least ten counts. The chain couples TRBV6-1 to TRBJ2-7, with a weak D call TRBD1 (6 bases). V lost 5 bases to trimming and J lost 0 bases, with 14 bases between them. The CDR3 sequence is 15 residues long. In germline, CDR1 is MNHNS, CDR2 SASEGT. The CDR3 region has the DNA TGTGCCAGCAGTCACGGGGCAGGGGACTCCTACGAGCAGTACTTC. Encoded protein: CASSHGAGDSYEQYF.

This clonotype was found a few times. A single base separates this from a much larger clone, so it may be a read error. DNA for the CDR3: TGTGCCAGCAGTTTTAGACATATGGGGAATCAGCCCCAGCATTTT. Translated: CASSFRHMGNQPQHF. The chain combines TRBV28 with TRBJ1-5; D is undetermined. The CDR3 consists of 15 residues. CDR1 is MDHEN, CDR2 SYDVKM, per germline. V was cut by 3 bases and J by 4 bases, with 13 bases left in between.

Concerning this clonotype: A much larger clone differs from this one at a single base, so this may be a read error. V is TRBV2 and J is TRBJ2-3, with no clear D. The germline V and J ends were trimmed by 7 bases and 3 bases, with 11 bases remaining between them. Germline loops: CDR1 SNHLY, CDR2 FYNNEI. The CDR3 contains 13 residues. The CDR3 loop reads CASNVLTTDTQYF. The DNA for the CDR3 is TGTGCCAGCAATGTTTTAACGACAGATACGCAGTATTTT. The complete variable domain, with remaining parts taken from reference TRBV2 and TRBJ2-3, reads EPEVTQTPSHQVTQMGQEVILRCVPISNHLYFYWYRQILGQKVEFLVSFYNNEISEKSEIFDDQFSVERPDGSNFTLKIRSTKLEDSAMYFCASNVLTTDTQYFGPGTRLTVL.

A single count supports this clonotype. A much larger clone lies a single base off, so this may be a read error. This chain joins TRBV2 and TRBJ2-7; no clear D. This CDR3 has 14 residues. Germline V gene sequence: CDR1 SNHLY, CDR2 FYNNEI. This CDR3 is CASSDRKFPYEKYF. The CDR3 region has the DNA TGTGCCAGCAGTGACCGGAAGTTCCCCTACGAGAAGTACTTC.

The CDR3 here is CASSLVSGSFKNIQYF. CDR3 nucleotide sequence: TGTGCCAGCAGCTTAGTTAGCGGGAGTTTCAAAAACATTCAGTACTTC. The chain employs TRBV11-2 and TRBJ2-4; 9 positions agree with TRBD2. Germline V gene sequence: CDR1 SGHAT, CDR2 FQNNGV. The CDR3 consists of 16 residues. V was clipped by 1 base and J by 3 bases; unmatched bases: 4. Supplemented by reference TRBV11-2 and TRBJ2-4, the full variable domain reads EAGVAQSPRYKIIEKRQSVAFWCNPISGHATLYWYQQILGQGPKLLIQFQNNGVVDDSQLPKDRFSAERLKGVDSTLKIQPAKLEDSAVYLCASSLVSGSFKNIQYFGAGTRLSVL.

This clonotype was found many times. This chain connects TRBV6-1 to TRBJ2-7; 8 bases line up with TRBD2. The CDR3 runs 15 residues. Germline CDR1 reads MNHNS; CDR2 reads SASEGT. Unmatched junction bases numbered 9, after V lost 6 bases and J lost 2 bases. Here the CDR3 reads CASRLGSGGAYEQYF. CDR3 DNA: TGTGCCAGCAGGCTGGGAAGCGGGGGAGCCTACGAGCAGTACTTC.